Many counts were recorded for the clone carrying this T cell receptor beta chain. Its target is not known. CDR1 is SEHNR and CDR2 is FQNEAQ in the germline V gene (reference sequence). The V end was cut by 4 bases, the J end by 1 base, with 4 bases between. This CDR3 spans 12 amino acids. Each CDR3 protein is one row after TCRdb ran MiXCR on the 5' RACE reads. The sample has nearly 250,000 distinct CDR3 sequences, about 7% seen once. The data belong to a study of identical twins. The study's findings and limits: Insertions ran lower in abundant cord blood beta clonotypes, though not in memory repertoires. Some out-of-frame alpha sequences were shared by twins, and these showed excess low generation probability.

These data were likewise used in another study, on yellow fever vaccine responses in identical twins.

Specimen: memory (CD45RO+) T cells sorted from blood. J is TRBJ2-5 and V is TRBV7-9; D not resolved. The TCR was taken from a woman under 30 in good health. Here the CDR3 DNA reads TGTGCCAGCAGCTACTCCCAAGAGACCCAGTACTTC. It codes for CASSYSQETQYF. Combining the CDR3 with reference TRBV7-9 and TRBJ2-5 gives the whole variable domain DTGVSQNPRHKITKRGQNVTFRCDPISEHNRLYWYRQTLGQGPEFLTYFQNEAQLEKSRLLSDRFSAERPKGSFSTLEIQRTEQGDSAMYLCASSYSQETQYFGPGTRLLVL.